These 31 T cell receptor beta chains originate from one sample sequenced in a study of T cell responses to AZD1222 COVID-19 vaccine. Clones were read by immunoSEQ multiplex PCR, and TCRdb kept only the in-frame ones, dropping some. The data show 87,000 or so clones, with almost 90% seen just once and 8% to 9.5% held by the top ten. The sequenced sample was peripheral blood, obtained on day 0 of AZD1222 vaccination. These receptors originate from an adult in good health.

The chain recombines TRBV27 with TRBJ2-4; TRBD1 aligns across 10 bases. The V segment lost 8 bases and the J segment 7 bases; nucleotides outside the gene matches: 14. The CDR3 sequence is 16 residues long. Per germline, CDR1 MNHEY and CDR2 SMNVEV (reference sequence). The CDR3 sequence is CASGSTPGTGANIQYF. The CDR3 DNA sequence: TGTGCCAGCGGCTCGACTCCCGGGACAGGGGCGAACATTCAGTACTTC.

The chain has TRBV6-5 and TRBJ2-3; 13 nucleotides agree with TRBD2. Germline assignment: CDR1 MNHEY and CDR2 SVGAGI. This CDR3 has 14 residues. V dropped 11 bases and J dropped 4; count of bases not matched to a gene: 6. The CDR3 sequence: CAARGTSGADTQYF. The CDR3 coding sequence is TGTGCCGCTCGGGGGACTAGCGGGGCAGATACGCAGTATTTT.

V and J are TRBV30 and TRBJ2-7; no definite D call. The CDR3 has 12 residues. V was shortened by 2 bases and J by 7 bases, with 12 bases between the two germline ends. Germline CDR1 is GTSNPN and CDR2 is SVGIG (reference sequence). The CDR3 DNA sequence: TGTGCCTGGAGTCTAACTGAAGAGGAGCAGTACTTC. Protein product: CAWSLTEEEQYF.

This clone is a singleton in its sample. The J gene is TRBJ2-1, the V gene TRBV3-1 (or the pseudogene TRBV3-2); 9 bases match TRBD2. This CDR3 spans 16 amino acids. Unmatched junction bases numbered 7, after V lost 0 bases and J lost 7 bases. CDR1 is LGHDT and CDR2 is YNNKEL in the germline V gene (reference sequence). CDR3 in DNA: TGTGCCAGCAGCCAAGATAAATGGCGGGGGGGGAATGAGCAGTTCTTC. Amino acids: CASSQDKWRGGNEQFF.

The chain joins TRBV25-1 to TRBJ2-7; D is ambiguous. The CDR3 totals 14 residues. The V gene's germline CDR1 is MGHDK and CDR2 SYGVNS. The V gene lost 2 bases and the J gene lost 5 bases, with 13 bases spanning the gap. Written as DNA, the CDR3 is TGTGCCAGCAGTGAAGGCTCGGTGGTAGACGAGCAGTACTTC. Its translation: CASSEGSVVDEQYF.

This chain connects TRBV5-4 to TRBJ2-2, with D tentatively TRBD1 (6 bases). Germline assignment: CDR1 SGHNT and CDR2 YYREEE (reference sequence). This CDR3 is 15 amino acids long. The V and J ends lost 2 bases and 0 bases respectively, with 8 bases between them. The CDR3 DNA reads TGTGCCAGCAGCTTCGGACAGACGAACACCGGGGAGCTGTTTTTT. Residues: CASSFGQTNTGELFF. Using reference TRBV5-4 and TRBJ2-2 for the parts outside the CDR3, the full variable domain is ETGVTQSPTHLIKTRGQQVTLRCSSQSGHNTVSWYQQALGQGPQFIFQYYREEENGRGNFPPRFSGLQFPNYSSELNVNALELDDSALYLCASSFGQTNTGELFFGEGSRLTVL.

This clone appeared a single time. The J gene is TRBJ2-3, the V gene TRBV5-1; TRBD2 matches at 11 bases. The germline CDR1 and CDR2 sequences are SGHRS and YFSETQ. The V segment lost 4 bases and the J segment 4 bases; nucleotides outside the gene matches: 23. The CDR3 is made up of 21 amino acids. CDR3 nucleotide sequence: TGCGCCAGCAGCCCACAACGGACCTTTAGCGGGGGGGCAGTTAGGGCAGATACGCAGTATTTT. As protein: CASSPQRTFSGGAVRADTQYF.

This chain links TRBV7-2 with TRBJ2-1; D is ambiguous. V shed 7 bases and J shed 5 bases, with 18 bases lying between them. The length of the CDR3 is 15 residues. CDR1 and CDR2 from the germline V gene are SGHTA and FQGNSA. The CDR3 region is CASKRPKDRDNEQFF. CDR3 nucleotide sequence: TGTGCCAGCAAGAGACCAAAAGACCGCGACAATGAGCAGTTCTTC.

This clone was seen a single time. The chain couples TRBV3-1 (or the pseudogene TRBV3-2) to TRBJ1-3; D gene unclear. CDR1 is LGHDT and CDR2 is YNNKEL in the germline V gene (reference sequence). There are 15 residues in the CDR3. The V gene lost 1 base and the J gene lost 0 bases, with 7 bases spanning the gap. CDR3 nucleotide sequence: TGTGCCAGCAGCCAAGCTCCGATCTCTGGAAACACCATATATTTT. This translates into CASSQAPISGNTIYF.

The chain recombines TRBV27 with TRBJ2-7, with 7 bases matching TRBD1. Germline CDR1 and CDR2: MNHEY and SMNVEV (reference sequence). CDR3 size: 16 residues. The V gene end was trimmed by 2 bases and the J gene end by 0 bases; junction bases not matched to a gene: 7. CDR3 coding DNA: TGTGCCAGCAGTTTACCGGACAGGCCGCCCTCCTACGAGCAGTACTTC. Translation gives CASSLPDRPPSYEQYF.

V is TRBV29-1 and J is TRBJ1-5; 8 bases map to TRBD1. V lost 7 bases, J lost 5 bases, and 4 bases stayed unmatched. Per the germline V gene, CDR1 is SQVTM and CDR2 is ANQGSEA. The CDR3 runs 12 residues. The CDR3 DNA reads as TGCAGCGCACAGGGGGATGATCAGCCCCAGCATTTT. This codes for CSAQGDDQPQHF.

This clone was counted a single time. Here the CDR3 reads CASREGQGYSYNEQFF. The CDR3 nucleotides read TGTGCCAGCAGAGAGGGACAGGGGTACTCCTACAATGAGCAGTTCTTC. The V gene is TRBV28, the J gene TRBJ2-1; 10 bases line up with TRBD1. Looked up from germline, CDR1 is MDHEN and CDR2 is SYDVKM. CDR3 size: 16 residues. Trimming cost V 6 bases and J 0 bases; bases outside gene matches: 5.

This chain connects TRBV9 to TRBJ1-6, with a weak D call TRBD1 (5 bases). V gave up 2 bases and J gave up 10 bases, with 19 bases separating them. The CDR3 is made up of 16 amino acids. CDR1 and CDR2 from the germline V gene are SGDLS and YYNGEE. CDR3: CASSVEGSQVGSPLHF. CDR3 sequence (DNA): TGTGCCAGCAGCGTGGAGGGGTCGCAGGTCGGGTCACCCCTCCACTTT.

The genes are TRBV2 and TRBJ1-5, with TRBD1 as a possible D gene (6 bases). V lost 8 bases, J lost 0 bases, and 11 bases lay in between. The CDR3 is made up of 14 amino acids. CDR1 is SNHLY, CDR2 FYNNEI, per germline. The CDR3 sequence: CASLPGASNQPQHF. CDR3 DNA sequence: TGTGCCAGCCTCCCGGGGGCTAGCAATCAGCCCCAGCATTTT.

This rearrangement joins TRBV5-1 to TRBJ2-2, with 7 bases matching TRBD2. V was pared by 0 bases and J by 6 bases, with 5 bases of the junction left unmatched. The CDR3 contains 15 residues. The germline V gene has CDR1 SGHRS and CDR2 YFSETQ. CDR3 residues: CASSLDGEGAGELFF. The CDR3 nucleotides are TGCGCCAGCAGCTTGGACGGGGAGGGCGCCGGGGAGCTGTTTTTT. Supplemented by reference TRBV5-1 and TRBJ2-2, the full variable domain reads KAGVTQTPRYLIKTRGQQVTLSCSPISGHRSVSWYQQTPGQGLQFLFEYFSETQRNKGNFPGRFSGRQFSNSRSEMNVSTLELGDSALYLCASSLDGEGAGELFFGEGSRLTVL.

Here the CDR3 reads CASSQPSGDGPYYGYTF. CDR3 coding DNA: TGTGCCAGCAGCCAACCCTCGGGGGACGGACCTTATTATGGCTACACCTTC. The V gene is TRBV7-9, the J gene TRBJ1-2; D might be TRBD1 (5 bases). The CDR3 loop spans 17 amino acids. With 5 bases removed from V and 5 bases from J, the gap between germline ends came to 24 bases. Germline assignment: CDR1 SEHNR and CDR2 FQNEAQ (reference sequence).

The sample holds one count of this clone. This sequence joins TRBV19 and TRBJ1-2, with 9 bases identical to TRBD1. V gave up 4 bases and J gave up 2 bases; unmatched junction bases: 5. Germline CDR1 LNHDA, CDR2 SQIVND (reference sequence). The CDR3 is made up of 15 amino acids. CDR3 DNA sequence: TGTGCCAGTAGTAGGAGGGACAGGGAAAACTATGGCTACACCTTC. Its protein is CASSRRDRENYGYTF.

The V and J genes are TRBV24-1 and TRBJ2-7; 10 bases are shared with TRBD1. The CDR3 covers 15 residues. Losses at the gene ends were 5 bases for V and 4 bases for J; bases not matched to a gene: 7. CDR1 is KGHDR and CDR2 is SFDVKD in the germline V gene. CDR3 DNA: TGTGCCACCAGTGCCTCCGGGACAGGGGAATACGAGCAGTACTTC. Translation: CATSASGTGEYEQYF.

This clone was detected only once. J is TRBJ1-5 and V is TRBV7-9, with D unclear. V was trimmed by 5 bases and J by 0 bases, leaving 5 bases between them. Germline CDR1 is SEHNR and CDR2 is FQNEAQ (reference sequence). The CDR3 consists of 13 residues. CDR3 amino acids: CASSSNSNQPQHF. The CDR3 bases are TGTGCCAGCAGCAGCAATAGCAATCAGCCCCAGCATTTT.

This chain uses TRBV5-4 with TRBJ2-2; D uncertain. CDR3 length: 11 amino acids. Trimming removed 3 bases from V and 6 bases from J, with 3 bases in between. Germline CDR1 and CDR2: SGHNT and YYREEE (reference sequence). CDR3: CASSSPGELFF. CDR3 coding DNA: TGTGCCAGCAGCTCTCCCGGGGAGCTGTTTTTT.

The V call is TRBV2, the J call TRBJ2-2; D ambiguous. With 9 bases removed from V and 0 bases from J, the gap between germline ends came to 17 bases. The length of the CDR3 is 16 residues. Per the germline V gene, CDR1 is SNHLY and CDR2 is FYNNEI. The CDR3 DNA follows: TGTGCCAGGTCTGGCCGTGCAGACCCGAACACCGGGGAGCTGTTTTTT. Amino acids: CARSGRADPNTGELFF.

The J gene is TRBJ1-6, the V gene TRBV19; 9 bases match TRBD1. V lost 11 bases to trimming and J lost 2 bases; unmatched junction nucleotides: 7. CDR1 is LNHDA, CDR2 SQIVND, per germline (reference sequence). The CDR3 consists of 15 residues. The CDR3 is CAAGRQGAYNSPLHF. The CDR3 coding sequence is TGTGCCGCAGGCCGACAGGGGGCCTATAATTCACCCCTCCACTTT.

This clone was detected only once. The chain combines TRBV19 with TRBJ2-4; 8 nucleotides line up with TRBD2. The length of the CDR3 is 18 residues. The V and J ends lost 5 bases and 1 base, in that order; junction bases with no gene match: 13. CDR1 LNHDA and CDR2 SQIVND come from the germline V gene (reference sequence). In nucleotides, the CDR3 is TGTGCCAGTAGTCCCGCCGGGACCCGGGAGGGGGCCAAAAACATTCAGTACTTC. Translation gives CASSPAGTREGAKNIQYF.

This chain links TRBV18 with TRBJ2-2; no definite D call. This CDR3 has 12 amino acids. Trimming cost V 1 base and J 7 bases, with 4 bases left between them. Germline assignment: CDR1 KGHSH and CDR2 LQKENI. CDR3 region: CASSPRFGELFF. The CDR3 bases are TGTGCCAGCTCACCACGGTTCGGGGAGCTGTTTTTT.

The rearrangement links TRBV5-1 to TRBJ2-1; D unclear. V lost 4 bases to trimming and J lost 3 bases, with 8 bases between them. This CDR3 contains 13 residues. The germline gives CDR1 SGHRS, CDR2 YFSETQ. CDR3 nucleotides: TGCGCCAGCAGCCCGCCGAGCTACAATGAGCAGTTCTTC. As protein: CASSPPSYNEQFF. The entire variable domain, with the rest obtained from reference TRBV5-1 and TRBJ2-1, is as follows: KAGVTQTPRYLIKTRGQQVTLSCSPISGHRSVSWYQQTPGQGLQFLFEYFSETQRNKGNFPGRFSGRQFSNSRSEMNVSTLELGDSALYLCASSPPSYNEQFFGPGTRLTVL.

The V call is TRBV7-8, the J call TRBJ1-6; 10 positions agree with TRBD1. Germline-derived CDR1 and CDR2 are SGHVS and FQNEAQ. V lost 5 bases to trimming and J lost 7 bases; unmatched junction nucleotides: 11. This CDR3 is 17 amino acids long. CDR3 bases: TGTGCCAGCAGCCGCCACCGGGACAGGGGTGAAAATTCACCCCTCCACTTT. It specifies CASSRHRDRGENSPLHF. Variable domain in full (rest from reference TRBV7-8 and TRBJ1-6): GAGVSQSPRYKVAKRGQDVALRCDPISGHVSLFWYQQALGQGPEFLTYFQNEAQLDKSGLPSDRFFAERPEGSVSTLKIQRTQQEDSAVYLCASSRHRDRGENSPLHFGNGTRLTVT.

Of note for this clone: Other DNA sequences of this sample code for an identical CDR3. This chain uses TRBV7-2 with TRBJ2-7; D is unresolved. Trimming removed 0 bases at V and 4 bases at J, with 4 bases between. This CDR3 has 12 residues. Germline CDR1 is SGHTA and CDR2 is FQGNSA. In DNA form, the CDR3 reads TGTGCCAGCAGCTTAGCCGCTTACGAGCAGTACTTC. Encoded protein: CASSLAAYEQYF.

The chain links TRBV24-1 to TRBJ2-1; 9 bases fit TRBD1. Losses at the gene ends were 3 bases for V and 5 bases for J; bases not matched to a gene: 4. Germline CDR1 reads KGHDR; CDR2 reads SFDVKD. The CDR3 has 15 residues. The CDR3 region has the DNA TGTGCCACCAGTGATACCGGGACAGGGAACAATGAGCAGTTCTTC. It codes for CATSDTGTGNNEQFF.

V usage is TRBV28 and J usage is TRBJ1-4; a weak D match, TRBD1 (6 bases). V was shortened by 4 bases and J by 8 bases, with 17 bases between the two germline ends. Germline V gives CDR1 MDHEN, CDR2 SYDVKM. The CDR3 has 15 residues. CDR3 DNA sequence: TGTGCCAGCAGTTCCCAGACAGGCTCAGGGGAAAAACTGTTTTTT. It is translated as CASSSQTGSGEKLFF.

The rearrangement links TRBV7-2 to TRBJ2-1; TRBD2 agrees at 10 bases. From germline, CDR1 is SGHTA and CDR2 FQGNSA. With V trimmed by 6 bases and J by 7 bases, 9 bases remained unmatched. The CDR3 is 15 residues long. CDR3 nucleotide sequence: TGTGCCAGCAGAGTGCTAGCGGGGGTTGGGAATGAGCAGTTCTTC. Translated, it gives CASRVLAGVGNEQFF.

This sequence joins TRBV11-2 and TRBJ2-7; D ambiguous. V lost 2 bases to trimming and J lost 3 bases, with 8 bases between them. From germline, CDR1 is SGHAT and CDR2 FQNNGV. The CDR3 length is 13 residues. The CDR3 reads CASSLLESYEQYF. CDR3 DNA: TGTGCCAGCAGCTTATTGGAGAGCTACGAGCAGTACTTC.